What follows are 10 T cell receptor beta chains derived from one specimen sequenced in a study of blood T cell repertoires in COVID-19. TCRdb keeps only in-frame clones here, not all; method: immunoSEQ multiplex PCR. The table has some 210,000 clones, 84% seen once. The sample taken for sequencing was peripheral blood. The receptor source for this set is a woman between 50 and 59 years old with active or convalescent COVID-19.

In regard to this clone: Additional DNA sequences in this sample encode the identical CDR3. The V gene is TRBV12-3 or TRBV12-4, the J gene TRBJ1-5; D is ambiguous. V lost 6 bases and J 4 bases, leaving 10 bases between the germline ends. The CDR3 length is 13 residues. The CDR3 DNA sequence: TGTGCCAGCAGCTTAACTAGAAATCAGCCCCAGCATTTT. Amino acid sequence: CASSLTRNQPQHF.

This chain uses TRBV6-2 or TRBV6-3 with TRBJ2-3, with TRBD2 identical over 10 bases. V shed 2 bases and J 0 bases; nucleotides not matched to a gene: 2. Germline V gene lookup returns CDR1 MNHEY and CDR2 SVGEGT. This CDR3 has 16 residues. The CDR3 protein is CASSYGTSASTDTQYF. CDR3 in DNA: TGTGCCAGCAGTTACGGGACTAGCGCTAGCACAGATACGCAGTATTTT.

The rearrangement joins TRBV5-1 to TRBJ2-2, with 8 bases identical to TRBD1. This CDR3 region has 15 residues. Germline V gives CDR1 SGHRS, CDR2 YFSETQ. The junction had 9 bases not matched to a gene; V was cut back by 5 bases and J by 6 bases. Here the CDR3 reads CASRHTQGAAGELFF. CDR3 coding DNA: TGCGCCAGCAGACATACCCAGGGGGCGGCCGGGGAGCTGTTTTTT.

The chain combines TRBV5-1 with TRBJ1-2; D may be TRBD1 (5 bases). There are 14 residues in the CDR3. With 3 bases removed from V and 8 bases from J, the gap between germline ends came to 17 bases. Looked up from germline, CDR1 is SGHRS and CDR2 is YFSETQ. The CDR3 DNA sequence: TGCGCCAGCAGCTGGGGACGGGACTCAGGAGGCTACACCTTC. This translates into CASSWGRDSGGYTF. Using reference TRBV5-1 and TRBJ1-2 for the parts outside the CDR3, the full variable domain is KAGVTQTPRYLIKTRGQQVTLSCSPISGHRSVSWYQQTPGQGLQFLFEYFSETQRNKGNFPGRFSGRQFSNSRSEMNVSTLELGDSALYLCASSWGRDSGGYTFGSGTRLTVV.

CDR3 region: CASSYSDRGFKLFF. The CDR3 nucleotides are TGTGCCAGCAGTTACTCGGACAGGGGGTTTAAACTGTTTTTT. This chain joins TRBV6-6 and TRBJ1-4; TRBD1 matches 10 bases. With 0 bases clipped from V and 11 bases from J, the junction kept 3 bases outside the gene matches. In germline, CDR1 is MNHNY, CDR2 SVGAGI (reference sequence). The CDR3 covers 14 residues.

The V gene is TRBV18, the J gene TRBJ2-1; 9 bases are shared with TRBD2. The length of the CDR3 is 14 residues. V trimming: 3 bases; J trimming: 5 bases; junction bases outside the gene matches: 2. CDR1 KGHSH and CDR2 LQKENI come from the germline V gene. The CDR3, as DNA: TGTGCCAGCTCACCGGCGGGGGGGGACAATGAGCAGTTCTTC. Amino acids: CASSPAGGDNEQFF.

This clone was seen just once. This chain joins TRBV7-8 and TRBJ2-1; 11 bases agree with TRBD1. Germline trimming cut 2 bases from V and 6 bases from J; bases unmatched to any gene: 3. The V gene's germline CDR1 is SGHVS and CDR2 FQNEAQ. This CDR3 is 15 amino acids long. CDR3 bases: TGTGCCAGCAGCTTAAGGGACAGGGGGTTCAATGAGCAGTTCTTC. Translating gives CASSLRDRGFNEQFF.

The chain recombines TRBV9 with TRBJ1-1; D remains ambiguous. This CDR3 comprises 13 residues. Trimming cost V 1 base and J 2 bases, with 6 bases left between them. Germline assignment: CDR1 SGDLS and CDR2 YYNGEE. The CDR3 region is CASSVMYNTEAFF. The CDR3 DNA reads TGTGCCAGCAGCGTAATGTATAACACTGAAGCTTTCTTT.

This chain joins TRBV6-1 and TRBJ1-6; D not resolved. Germline V gene lookup returns CDR1 MNHNS and CDR2 SASEGT. V was shortened by 0 bases and J by 10 bases, with 19 bases between the two germline ends. There are 17 residues in the CDR3. CDR3 amino acids: CASSEAARIIIGSPLHF. The CDR3 DNA reads as TGTGCCAGCAGTGAAGCGGCTAGGATTATTATCGGGTCACCCCTCCACTTT.

The chain links TRBV27 to TRBJ1-5; D possibly corresponds to TRBD1 (6 bases). The germline CDR1 and CDR2 sequences are MNHEY and SMNVEV (reference sequence). The CDR3 is made up of 16 amino acids. The germline V and J ends were trimmed by 6 bases and 5 bases, with 20 bases remaining between them. CDR3 nucleotide sequence: TGTGCCAGCAGAGCCTCACAGGGAAGGTTCGATCAGCCCCAGCATTTT. Translated, it gives CASRASQGRFDQPQHF.